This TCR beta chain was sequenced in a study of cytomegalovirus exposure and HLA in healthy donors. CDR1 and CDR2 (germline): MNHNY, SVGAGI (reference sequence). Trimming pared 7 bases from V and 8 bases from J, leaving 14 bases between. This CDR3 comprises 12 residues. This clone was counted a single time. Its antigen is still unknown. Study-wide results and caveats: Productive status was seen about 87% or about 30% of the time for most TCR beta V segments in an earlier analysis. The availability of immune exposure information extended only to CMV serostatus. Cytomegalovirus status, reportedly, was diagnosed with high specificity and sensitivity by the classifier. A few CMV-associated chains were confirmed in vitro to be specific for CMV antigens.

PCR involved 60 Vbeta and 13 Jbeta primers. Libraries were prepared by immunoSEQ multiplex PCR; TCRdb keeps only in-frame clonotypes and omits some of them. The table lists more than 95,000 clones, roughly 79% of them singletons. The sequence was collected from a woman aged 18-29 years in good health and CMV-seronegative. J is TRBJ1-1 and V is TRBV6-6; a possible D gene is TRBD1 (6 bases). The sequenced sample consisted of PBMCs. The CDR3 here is CASNTGGGEAFF. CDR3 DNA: TGTGCCAGCAATACGGGAGGGGGAGAAGCTTTCTTT.